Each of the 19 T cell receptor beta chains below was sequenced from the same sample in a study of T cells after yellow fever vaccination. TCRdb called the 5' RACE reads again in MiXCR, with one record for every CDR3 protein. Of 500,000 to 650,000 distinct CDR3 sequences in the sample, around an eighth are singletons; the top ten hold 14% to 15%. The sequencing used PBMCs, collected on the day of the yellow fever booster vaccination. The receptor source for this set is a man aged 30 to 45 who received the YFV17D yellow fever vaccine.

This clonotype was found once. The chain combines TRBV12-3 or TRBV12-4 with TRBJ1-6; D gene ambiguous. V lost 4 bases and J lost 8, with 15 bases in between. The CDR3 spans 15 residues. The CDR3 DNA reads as TGTGCCAGCAGTTCATTCCGGCGATTGGATTCACCCCTCCACTTT. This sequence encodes CASSSFRRLDSPLHF.

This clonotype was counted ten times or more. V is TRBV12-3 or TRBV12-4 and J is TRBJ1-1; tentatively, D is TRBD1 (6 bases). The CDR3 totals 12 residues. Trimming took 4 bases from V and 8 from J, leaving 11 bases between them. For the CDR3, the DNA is TGTGCCAGCAGTTGGGGGGGCGGGGAAGCTTTCTTT. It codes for CASSWGGGEAFF.

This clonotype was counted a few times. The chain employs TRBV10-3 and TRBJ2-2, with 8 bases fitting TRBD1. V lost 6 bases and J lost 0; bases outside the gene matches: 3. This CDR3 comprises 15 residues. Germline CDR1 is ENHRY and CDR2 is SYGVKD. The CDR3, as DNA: TGTGCCATCAGCGGACAGGGCGCGAACACCGGGGAGCTGTTTTTT. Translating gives CAISGQGANTGELFF.

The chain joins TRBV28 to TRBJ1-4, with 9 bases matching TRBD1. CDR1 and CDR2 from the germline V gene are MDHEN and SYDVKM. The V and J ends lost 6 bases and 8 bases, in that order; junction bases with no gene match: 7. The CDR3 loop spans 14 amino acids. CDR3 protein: CASRGDRAGEKLFF. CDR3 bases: TGTGCCAGCAGGGGGGACAGGGCGGGCGAAAAACTGTTTTTT.

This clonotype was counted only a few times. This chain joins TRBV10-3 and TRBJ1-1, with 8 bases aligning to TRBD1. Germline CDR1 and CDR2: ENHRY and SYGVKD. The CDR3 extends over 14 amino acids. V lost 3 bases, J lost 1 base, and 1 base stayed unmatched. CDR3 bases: TGTGCCATCAGTGAAGGGACAGGGAACACTGAAGCTTTCTTT. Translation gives CAISEGTGNTEAFF.

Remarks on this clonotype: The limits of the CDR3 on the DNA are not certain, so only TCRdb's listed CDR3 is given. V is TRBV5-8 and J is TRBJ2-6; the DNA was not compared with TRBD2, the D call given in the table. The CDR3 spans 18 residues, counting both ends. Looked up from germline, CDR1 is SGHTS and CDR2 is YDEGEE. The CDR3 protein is CASGPGALWGAGANLLAF.

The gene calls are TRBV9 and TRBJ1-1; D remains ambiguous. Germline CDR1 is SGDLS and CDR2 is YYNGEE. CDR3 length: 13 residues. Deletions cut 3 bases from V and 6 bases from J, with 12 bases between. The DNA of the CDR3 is TGTGCCAGCAGCGGAGTAGGGCTGGCTGAAGCTTTCTTT. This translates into CASSGVGLAEAFF.

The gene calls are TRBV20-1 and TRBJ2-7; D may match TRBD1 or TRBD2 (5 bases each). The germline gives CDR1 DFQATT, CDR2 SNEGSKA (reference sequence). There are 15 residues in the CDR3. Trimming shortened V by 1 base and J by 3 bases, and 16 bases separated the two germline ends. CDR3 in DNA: TGCAGTGCTAGAGGAGCGGCTAGGGGCCGCTACGAGCAGTACTTC. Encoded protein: CSARGAARGRYEQYF.

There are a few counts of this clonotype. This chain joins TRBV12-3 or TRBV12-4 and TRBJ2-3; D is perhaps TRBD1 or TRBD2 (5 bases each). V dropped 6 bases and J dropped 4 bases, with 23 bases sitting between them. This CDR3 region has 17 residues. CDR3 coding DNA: TGTGCCAGCAGACCACTTATGGCGGGCGCAGGGTCAGATACGCAGTATTTT. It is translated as CASRPLMAGAGSDTQYF.

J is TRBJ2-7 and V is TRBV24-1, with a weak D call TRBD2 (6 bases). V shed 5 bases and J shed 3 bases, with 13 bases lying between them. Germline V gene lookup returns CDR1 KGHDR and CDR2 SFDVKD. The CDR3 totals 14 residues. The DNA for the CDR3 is TGTGCCACCAGTGGTGGCGGGAACTACTACGAGCAGTACTTC. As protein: CATSGGGNYYEQYF.

CDR3 residues: CASSVWGAENTQYF. The CDR3, as DNA: TGTGCCAGCAGTGTTTGGGGGGCCGAAAATACGCAGTATTTT. The V and J genes are TRBV7-9 and TRBJ2-3, with D perhaps TRBD1 or TRBD2 (6 bases each). Germline lookup yields CDR1 SEHNR and CDR2 FQNEAQ (reference sequence). This CDR3 comprises 14 residues. V was clipped by 6 bases and J by 7 bases, with 17 bases between them.

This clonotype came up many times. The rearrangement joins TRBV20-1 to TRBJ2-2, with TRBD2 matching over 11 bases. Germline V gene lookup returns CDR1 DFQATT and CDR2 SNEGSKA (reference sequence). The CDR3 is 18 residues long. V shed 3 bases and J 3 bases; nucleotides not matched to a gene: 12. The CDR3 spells CSARGLVTSGSYTGELFF. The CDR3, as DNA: TGCAGTGCTAGGGGTTTAGTTACTAGCGGGAGTTACACCGGGGAGCTGTTTTTT.

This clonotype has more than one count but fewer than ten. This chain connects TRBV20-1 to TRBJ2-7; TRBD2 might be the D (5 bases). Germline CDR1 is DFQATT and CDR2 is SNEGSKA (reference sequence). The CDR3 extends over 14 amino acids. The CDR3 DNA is TGCAGGATCCCGGGCGAAGGTAGCGTCTACGAGCAGTACTTC. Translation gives CRIPGEGSVYEQYF.

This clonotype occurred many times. The CDR3 coding sequence is TGCAGTGCTAGAGATCCGCGCGGCGGGACTTACGAGCAGTACTTC. It specifies CSARDPRGGTYEQYF. This rearrangement joins TRBV20-1 to TRBJ2-7, with D possibly being TRBD2 (6 bases). Germline V gene data show CDR1 as DFQATT and CDR2 as SNEGSKA (reference sequence). This CDR3 contains 15 residues. The V end lost 0 bases, the J end lost 4 bases, and 16 bases lay between the germline ends.

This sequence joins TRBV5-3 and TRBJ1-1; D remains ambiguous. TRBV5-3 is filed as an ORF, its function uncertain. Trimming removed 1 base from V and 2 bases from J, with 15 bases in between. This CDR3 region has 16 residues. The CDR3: CARSLPREIANTEAFF. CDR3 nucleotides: TGTGCCAGAAGCTTGCCGAGAGAAATAGCTAACACTGAAGCTTTCTTT.

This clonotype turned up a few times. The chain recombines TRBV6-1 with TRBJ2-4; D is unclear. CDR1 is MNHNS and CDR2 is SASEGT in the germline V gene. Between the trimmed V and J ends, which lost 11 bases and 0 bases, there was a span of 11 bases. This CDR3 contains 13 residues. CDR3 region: CAALSLAKNIQYF. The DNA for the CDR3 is TGTGCCGCCCTGTCTCTAGCCAAAAACATTCAGTACTTC.

The chain's CDR3 is CSARGPLGLGDTQYF. CDR3 DNA: TGCAGCGCAAGGGGACCACTAGGGCTGGGAGATACGCAGTATTTT. The chain recombines TRBV29-1 with TRBJ2-3; TRBD1 or TRBD2 may be the D gene (5 bases each). From germline, CDR1 is SQVTM and CDR2 ANQGSEA. The CDR3 has 15 amino acids. Trimming left V 7 bases short and J 5 bases short, with 22 bases between.

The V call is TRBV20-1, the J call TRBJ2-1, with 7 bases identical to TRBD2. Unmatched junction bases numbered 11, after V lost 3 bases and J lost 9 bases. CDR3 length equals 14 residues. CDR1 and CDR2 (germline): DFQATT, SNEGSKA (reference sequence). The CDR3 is CSASRLAVWGEQFF. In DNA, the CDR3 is TGCAGTGCTAGTCGCCTAGCGGTTTGGGGTGAGCAGTTCTTC.

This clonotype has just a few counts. CDR3: CSASPSGRAQTGTYEQYF. As DNA, the CDR3 is TGCAGTGCTAGCCCTAGCGGGAGGGCCCAGACTGGGACCTACGAGCAGTACTTC. The J gene is TRBJ2-7, the V gene TRBV20-1; 12 bases map to TRBD2. With 3 bases clipped from V and 2 bases from J, the junction kept 14 bases outside the gene matches. The CDR3 is 18 amino acids. Germline V gene data show CDR1 as DFQATT and CDR2 as SNEGSKA (reference sequence).